Reported below is one TCR beta chain. As yet, its antigen is unknown. With V trimmed by 4 bases and J by 4 bases, 12 bases remained unmatched. This CDR3 spans 16 amino acids. Germline lookup yields CDR1 SGHRS and CDR2 YFSETQ. The sample originates from a study of tumor and adjacent non-tumor tissue in lung cancer. Regarding the study as a whole: Significantly higher TCR diversity was found in tumor than normal lung.

TCRbeta libraries were built with three rounds of nested PCR, modified from ARM-PCR. TCRdb re-called the multiplex PCR reads with MiXCR, one entry per CDR3 protein. The table records roughly 75,000 distinct CDR3 sequences, around 74% of them present only once. The template was RNA from unsorted bulk tissue. This chain connects TRBV5-1 to TRBJ1-2; 8 bases map to TRBD1. What was sequenced was lung tumor tissue. This TCR came from a woman aged 50 to 60 with non-small cell lung cancer. This chain's CDR3 is CASSLETGDRAYGYTF. In DNA form, the CDR3 reads TGCGCCAGCAGCCTGGAGACAGGGGACCGGGCCTATGGCTACACCTTC.